The rows below give T cell receptor beta chains drawn from one sample of a study of shared clonotypes between healthy human individuals. The data were produced by immunoSEQ multiplex PCR, yet TCRdb's version contains in-frame clones alone and is incomplete. The repertoire has 1,500,000 or so clones, roughly 97% of them found once; the top ten carry more than 0.9%. Sequencing was carried out using naive CD4+ T cells sorted from blood. The receptors were sampled from a man between 25 and 39 years old in good health. Each CDR3 is given with its conserved first and last residue. D genes are given only for firm matches. For some rows the clone size is stated as once, few or many, or as a class when expanded; others skip it.

CDR3 protein	CDR3 DNA	V gene	J gene	D gene	clone size
CSVERGRMGNEQFF	TGCAGCGTTGAACGCGGGAGGATGGGGAATGAGCAGTTCTTC	TRBV29-1	TRBJ2-1	TRBD2	NA
CASRDTLNTEAFF	TGTGCCAGTAGGGATACTTTGAACACTGAAGCTTTCTTT	TRBV19	TRBJ1-1	NA	few
CAWNQGDSRETQYF	TGTGCCTGGAATCAGGGGGACTCAAGGGAGACCCAGTACTTC	TRBV30	TRBJ2-5	NA	NA
CAWSRQGTPNEKLFF	TGTGCCTGGTCCCGCCAGGGGACCCCAAATGAAAAACTGTTTTTT	TRBV30	TRBJ1-4	NA	once
CASSEGSNTEQFF	TGTGCCAGCAGTGAAGGGAGCAACACTGAGCAGTTCTTC	TRBV6-1	TRBJ2-1	NA	NA
CASRAGSVSTTEAFF	TGTGCCAGCAGAGCCGGAAGTGTATCTACCACTGAAGCTTTCTTT	TRBV28	TRBJ1-1	NA	NA
CASSFRRDNPTGELFF	TGTGCCAGCAGCTTTCGTCGGGACAACCCTACCGGGGAGCTGTTTTTT	TRBV5-4	TRBJ2-2	NA	NA
CAITSGQGGGNTIYF	TGTGCCATCACCTCTGGACAGGGTGGAGGAAACACCATATATTTT	TRBV10-3	TRBJ1-3	TRBD1	NA
CAWSTGPQTYEQYF	TGTGCCTGGAGCACAGGGCCCCAAACCTACGAGCAGTACTTC	TRBV30	TRBJ2-7	NA	NA
CSVSASVKTQYF	TGCAGCGTCAGTGCTAGCGTTAAGACCCAGTACTTC	TRBV29-1	TRBJ2-5	NA	NA
CAISGLAGAINEQFF	TGTGCCATCAGTGGGTTAGCGGGAGCGATCAATGAGCAGTTCTTC	TRBV10-3	TRBJ2-1	TRBD2	NA
CASSMHLEAHGYTF	TGTGCCAGCAGTATGCACCTAGAAGCTCATGGCTACACCTTC	TRBV27	TRBJ1-2	NA	NA
CASSYSWDSQETQYF	TGTGCCAGCAGTTACAGCTGGGACAGCCAAGAGACCCAGTACTTC	TRBV6-6	TRBJ2-5	TRBD1	NA
CASSRDVSGANVLTF	TGCGCCAGCAGCCGGGACGTCTCTGGGGCCAACGTCCTGACTTTC	TRBV5-1	TRBJ2-6	NA	NA
CASSFRGPKGNEQFF	TGTGCCAGCAGTTTTCGAGGACCGAAAGGGAATGAGCAGTTCTTC	TRBV28	TRBJ2-1	NA	NA
CASSLVAGAYNEQFF	TGTGCCAGCAGCTTAGTAGCGGGAGCCTACAATGAGCAGTTCTTC	TRBV7-2	TRBJ2-1	TRBD2	NA
CASSLEADSYEQYF	TGTGCCAGCAGCTTGGAGGCAGACTCCTACGAGCAGTACTTC	TRBV5-4	TRBJ2-7	NA	once
CASSLSRALSVGELFF	TGCGCCAGCAGCTTGAGCAGGGCCCTATCGGTCGGGGAGCTGTTTTTT	TRBV5-1	TRBJ2-2	NA	NA
CSARGGAFF	TGCAGTGCTAGAGGGGGAGCTTTCTTT	TRBV20-1	TRBJ1-1	NA	once
CASSYRDDYEQYF	TGTGCCAGCAGTTACAGGGACGACTACGAGCAGTACTTC	TRBV6-6	TRBJ2-7	NA	NA
CASSWAGGPSYEQYF	TGTGCCAGCAGTTGGGCGGGAGGCCCCTCCTACGAGCAGTACTTC	TRBV28	TRBJ2-7	TRBD2	NA
CASSIDPVLTEAFF	TGTGCCAGTAGTATAGACCCTGTACTCACTGAAGCTTTCTTT	TRBV19	TRBJ1-1	NA	NA
CASSHPGTDPYNEQFF	TGTGCCAGCAGCCACCCCGGGACAGACCCCTACAATGAGCAGTTCTTC	TRBV7-9	TRBJ2-1	TRBD1	once
CASCRIGPNEKLFF	TGCGCCAGTTGTAGGATAGGTCCCAATGAAAAACTGTTTTTT	TRBV4-1	TRBJ1-4	NA	NA
CASSTEMGLSWGQYYEQYF	TGTGCCAGCAGCACTGAAATGGGATTGTCTTGGGGGCAGTACTACGAGCAGTACTTC	TRBV21-1	TRBJ2-7	NA	NA
CASSEGTSGRVGNEQFF	TGTGCCAGCAGCGAAGGGACTAGCGGGAGGGTGGGCAATGAGCAGTTCTTC	TRBV9	TRBJ2-1	TRBD2	NA
CASSLQGYEQYF	TGTGCCAGCAGTCTACAGGGGTACGAGCAGTACTTC	TRBV28	TRBJ2-7	TRBD1	NA
CAIRNTESSYNEQFF	TGTGCCATCAGAAATACGGAAAGCTCCTACAATGAGCAGTTCTTC	TRBV10-3	TRBJ2-1	NA	NA
CASSLAGTGGYNEQFF	TGTGCCAGCAGCTTGGCGGGGACAGGGGGCTACAATGAGCAGTTCTTC	TRBV5-4	TRBJ2-1	TRBD1	NA
CASSESIVQGEQYF	TGCGCCAGCAGTGAGTCGATAGTCCAGGGAGAGCAGTATTTT	TRBV10-1	TRBJ2-3	NA	once